This TCR beta chain is from a study of cytomegalovirus exposure and HLA in healthy donors. Primers for the PCR totalled 60 Vbeta and 13 Jbeta. Clones were read by immunoSEQ multiplex PCR, and TCRdb kept only the in-frame ones, dropping some. In the table there are 90,000 to 120,000 clones, roughly 78% of which are singletons. With 7 bases clipped from V and 2 bases from J, the junction kept 12 bases outside the gene matches. From germline, CDR1 is SGHNT and CDR2 YENEEA. The CDR3 runs 17 residues. The study, taken as a whole, reports: It was reportedly the case that the classifier diagnosed cytomegalovirus status with high specificity and sensitivity.

The count of this clone is one. Its antigen remains unidentified. J is TRBJ1-4 and V is TRBV11-3; 8 nucleotides agree with TRBD1. Sequenced material: PBMCs. This sequence originates from a woman between 40 and 55 years old in good health and CMV-seronegative. The CDR3 coding sequence is TGTGCCAGCACCCCAGACAGGGGAAAGTCGACTAATGAAAAACTGTTTTTT. Amino acid sequence: CASTPDRGKSTNEKLFF.